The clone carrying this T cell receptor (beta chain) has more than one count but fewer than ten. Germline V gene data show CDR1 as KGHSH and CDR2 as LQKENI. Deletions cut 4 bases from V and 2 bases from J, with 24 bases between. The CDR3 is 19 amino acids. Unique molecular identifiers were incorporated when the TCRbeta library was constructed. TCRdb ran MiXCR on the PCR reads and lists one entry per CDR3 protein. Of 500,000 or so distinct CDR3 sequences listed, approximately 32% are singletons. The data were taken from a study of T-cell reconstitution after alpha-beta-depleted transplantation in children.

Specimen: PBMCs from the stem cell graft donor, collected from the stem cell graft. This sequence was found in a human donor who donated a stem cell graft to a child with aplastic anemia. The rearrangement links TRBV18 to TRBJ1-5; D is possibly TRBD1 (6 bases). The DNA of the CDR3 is TGTGCCAGCTCACACCTATCCAGGGACATCAGTTTGGGCAATCAGCCCCAGCATTTT. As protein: CASSHLSRDISLGNQPQHF. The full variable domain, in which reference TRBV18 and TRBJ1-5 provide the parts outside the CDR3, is NAGVMQNPRHLVRRRGQEARLRCSPMKGHSHVYWYRQLPEEGLKFMVYLQKENIIDESGMPKERFSAEFPKEGPSILRIQQVVRGDSAAYFCASSHLSRDISLGNQPQHFGDGTRLSIL.